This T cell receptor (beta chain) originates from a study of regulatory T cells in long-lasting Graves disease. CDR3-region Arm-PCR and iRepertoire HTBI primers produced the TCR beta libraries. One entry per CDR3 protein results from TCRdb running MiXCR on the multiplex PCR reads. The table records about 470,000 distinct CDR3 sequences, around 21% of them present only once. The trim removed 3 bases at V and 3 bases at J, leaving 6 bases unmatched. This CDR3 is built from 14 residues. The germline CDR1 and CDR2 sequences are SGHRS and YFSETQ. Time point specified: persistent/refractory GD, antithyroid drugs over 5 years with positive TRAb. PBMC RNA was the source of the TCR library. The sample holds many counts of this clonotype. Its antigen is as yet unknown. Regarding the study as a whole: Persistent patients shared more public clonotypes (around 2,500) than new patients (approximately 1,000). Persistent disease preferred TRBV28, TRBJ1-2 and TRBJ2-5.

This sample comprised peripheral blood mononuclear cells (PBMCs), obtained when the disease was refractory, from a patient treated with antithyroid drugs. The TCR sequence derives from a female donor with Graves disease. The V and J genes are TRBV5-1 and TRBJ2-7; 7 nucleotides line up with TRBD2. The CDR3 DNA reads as TGCGCCAGCAGCTCTATGACTAGCAGCTACGAGCAGTACTTC. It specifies CASSSMTSSYEQYF.